This record covers a single T cell receptor (beta chain). The specificity of this receptor is unknown. The record has no base qualities; no much larger clone is one base away. This sample was included in a study of radiation and T cells in renal cell carcinoma (dated by TCRdb to about 2020). With regard to the full study: Samples were obtained from a clinical trial, in which 15 Gy stereotactic body radiation therapy was delivered to primary renal cell carcinomas and nephrectomy was performed 4 weeks later. TCR beta sequencing covered around 50 samples in total, comprising approximately 26 tumors and roughly 27 peripheral blood samples. In the 53 samples combined, 4,016,671 unique CDR3 nucleotide sequences were found, encoding about 2.7 million unique CDR3 amino acid sequences.

Read against the paper, the sample's time point label means: baseline pretreatment blood. The treatment or condition label, read with the paper, signifies: 15 Gy SBRT to primary tumor, nephrectomy 4 weeks later. To follow tumor-enriched clonotypes, peripheral blood was collected serially from radiation-treated patients at baseline and again at 2 weeks and 4 weeks after SBRT. Every patient's renal cell carcinoma showed clear cell pathology. The QIAamp DNA Blood Mini Kit (Qiagen) was used to prepare genomic DNA for TCR sequencing. Only samples passing all quality control checks were included in the analyses. General conclusions and limits of the study: An increase in top tumor clonotypes in blood was observed from baseline to 2 weeks post-radiation, followed by contraction by 4 weeks, which was taken to suggest transient expansion of tumor-resident clones. Changes in the blood repertoire were not tracked past 4 weeks after treatment. No pretreatment tumor biopsies were available, so the baseline intratumoral presence of clonotypes could not be determined. Because the trial had a single-armed design, the trial could not examine how radiation dose or scheduling affected the TCR repertoire.

TCR beta libraries were generated from genomic DNA with the immunoSEQ kit, following the manufacturer's recommendations. Library preparation used a first multiplex PCR with proprietary primers, then a second PCR adding unique barcodes, with bead cleanups after each round. Each sample batch included a kit-provided positive control reaction and a negative control reaction. The final libraries underwent checking on an Agilent 4200 TapeStation D1000 ScreenTape, volumetric pooling, and quantification by qPCR. Sequencing was performed on an Illumina NextSeq500 using a MidOutput 150-cycle cartridge, with 156 Read1 cycles, 15 Index1 cycles, and the kit custom primers. The pooled library was loaded at around 1 pM, and approximately 20% PhiX control was spiked in. As for the authors' bioinformatics: Vendor-processed data were analyzed in R, with a clonotype defined as all T cells sharing the same CDR3 nucleotide sequence. For clone abundance analyses, frequencies were normalized to the 10,000 most abundant clones per sample. Public T cell clones, which averaged fewer than five per sample, were removed prior to analysis. An abundance difference of at least 32-fold between compartments was the criterion for calling clonotypes tumor-enriched or baseline blood-enriched. A beta-binomial differential abundance model was applied to find clonotypes that expanded or contracted between blood time points. Tumor-blood repertoire similarity was measured with the Baroni-Urbani and Buser coefficient, and group comparisons used two-tailed Wilcoxon tests in R. TCRdb limited this immuneACCESS table to in-frame rearrangements with V and J called. A share of clones is missing; checked studies link under half to unresolved V genes, and the rest is unexplained. V and J calls and clone size follow that table, whereas D and trimming were derived from the DNA. The sample table lists roughly 120,000 clones, approximately 82% of them with a count of one. The ten most abundant clones make up 2.5% to 3.5% of the sample.

The cysteine opens and the phenylalanine closes a CDR3 of 14 amino acids. Just the 42-base CDR3 DNA is kept, in frame starting at base 1. The CDR1 and CDR2 encoded by the germline V gene are SGDLS and YYNGEE. The germline V end is reduced by 0 bases and the J end by 7 bases; junction bases left unmatched: 3. Sequences were derived from blood, sampled from a patient whose treatment included radiotherapy and nephrectomy. The sequence links TRBV9 to TRBJ2-1, with TRBD1 matching 8 junction bases. This TCR was sampled from a woman in her fifties or sixties with renal cell carcinoma. CDR3 region: CASSVAGGRNEQFF. The DNA reads as follows: TGTGCCAGCAGCGTAGCAGGGGGCCGGAATGAGCAGTTCTTC.